Listed below are T cell receptor beta chains from one sample, sequenced in a study of T cells in Graves' hyperthyroidism and ophthalmopathy. Each CDR3 protein is one row after TCRdb ran MiXCR on the multiplex PCR reads. The data contain about 360,000 distinct CDR3 sequences, less than 15% of them seen just once; the ten biggest clones take up 9.2%. Sequencing was carried out using blood. Source of these receptors: a young woman with Graves' hyperthyroidism. The CDR3 runs from the conserved cysteine through the conserved F or W. Each record gives: clone size, D gene, J gene, V gene, CDR3 DNA, CDR3 protein. A D gene is named only where the DNA matches it firmly. Size is omitted from some rows. Given values are once, few, many or a class for expanded clones.

>many|-|TRBJ2-7|TRBV28
TGTGCCAGCAGTTTACAGGTGCCGAGAAGCTACGAGCAGTACTTC
CASSLQVPRSYEQYF
>-|-|TRBJ1-2|TRBV24-1
TGTGCCACCAGTGATTTGGAAGTTGGCTACACCTTC
CATSDLEVGYTF
>many|-|TRBJ1-2|TRBV7-8
TGTGCCAGCAGCTTGATAGCCGGGGTCGCTGGGGTCGGCTACACCTTC
CASSLIAGVAGVGYTF
>many|TRBD1|TRBJ1-5|TRBV15
TGTGCCACCAGCAGAGATAGGGGACAGGTCCAGCCCCAGCATTTT
CATSRDRGQVQPQHF
>few|TRBD1|TRBJ1-2|TRBV5-1
TGCGCCAGCACCCCGGGACAGGGAACGTATGGCTACACCTTC
CASTPGQGTYGYTF
>few|TRBD1|TRBJ2-2|TRBV11-3
TGTGCCAGCAGCTTAGAAAGACAGGGGAAGAACACCGGGGAGCTGTTTTTT
CASSLERQGKNTGELFF
>-|-|TRBJ1-2|TRBV2
TGTGCCAGCAGTGCTGACTATGGCTACACCTTC
CASSADYGYTF
>-|-|TRBJ2-7|TRBV4-1
TGCGCCAGCAGCCAAGGGGACATTCCTGGGTACGAGCAGTACTTC
CASSQGDIPGYEQYF
>-|TRBD2|TRBJ2-1|TRBV7-3
TGTGCCAGCAGCCCCCAAGGGCGGACGGGGGGGAAGTTCTTC
CASSPQGRTGGKFF
>many|-|TRBJ2-3|TRBV5-8
TGTGCCAGCAGCTTCAGGGTGGGAACAGATACGCAGTATTTT
CASSFRVGTDTQYF
>many|TRBD1|TRBJ1-3|TRBV7-2
TGTGCCAGCAGCTTCCGCTCCGGGACAGCCGGAAACACCATATATTTT
CASSFRSGTAGNTIYF
>many|TRBD1|TRBJ1-2|TRBV5-1
TGCGCCAGCAGCCTAAACCCCGGGACAGGTGGCTACACCTTC
CASSLNPGTGGYTF
>many|-|TRBJ1-1|TRBV7-6
TGTGCCAGCAGCCCTATAGGGGGGAAAGCTTTCTTT
CASSPIGGKAFF
>many|-|TRBJ2-1|TRBV20-1
TGCAGTGCTAGAGAGGGGAGGATAGGCAATGAGCAGTTCTTC
CSAREGRIGNEQFF
>-|-|TRBJ2-1|TRBV19
TGTGCCAGTAGTAACTCCCAGGGGACATACCATGAGCAGTTCTTC
CASSNSQGTYHEQFF
>many|TRBD2|TRBJ2-5|TRBV2
TGTGCCAGCTCGGGGTTAGCGGGAGTTGGAGAGACCCAGTACTTC
CASSGLAGVGETQYF
>many|-|TRBJ1-6|TRBV7-9
TGTGCCAGCAGCCTCTGGAGGAGGGGCAATAATTCACCCCTCCACTTT
CASSLWRRGNNSPLHF
>many|TRBD1|TRBJ1-2|TRBV3-1
TGTGCCAGCAGCCAGATTGACAGGGGCCCTAACTATGGCTACACCTTC
CASSQIDRGPNYGYTF
>many|TRBD1|TRBJ2-7|TRBV28
TGTGCCAGCAGCGCTGGACAGGGAGCCTACGAGCAGTACTTC
CASSAGQGAYEQYF
>many|-|TRBJ2-1|TRBV7-3
TGTGCCAGCAGCCCTACGGGGCTTTACAATGAGCAGTTCTTC
CASSPTGLYNEQFF
>many|-|TRBJ2-7|TRBV9
TGTGCCAGCAGCGGACGTGGGGCGGGAAACGAGGTCGAGCAGTACTTC
CASSGRGAGNEVEQYF
>many|-|TRBJ2-1|TRBV9
TGTGCCAGCAGCGTAGTCCCAGATATCTATGAGCAGTTCTTC
CASSVVPDIYEQFF
>-|-|TRBJ1-1|TRBV25-1
TGTGCCAGCAGTCCGGACCGGGGAATTATGAACACTGAAGCTTTCTTT
CASSPDRGIMNTEAFF
>-|-|TRBJ2-7|TRBV6-2/TRBV6-3
TGTGCCAGCAGTTACCCCGTCGGCGCAGGGCCAGCCCCTAATCCCTACGAGCAGTACTTC
CASSYPVGAGPAPNPYEQYF
>few|-|TRBJ1-3|TRBV4-3
TGCGCCAGCAGCCAAGATAACGCAAACTCTGGAAACACCATATATTTT
CASSQDNANSGNTIYF
>few|-|TRBJ1-5|TRBV5-5
TGTGCCAGCAGCGGACGGGGACACCTCAATCAGCCCCAGCATTTT
CASSGRGHLNQPQHF
>many|TRBD2|TRBJ2-1|TRBV10-3
TGTGCCATCAGTGAGTCGGCGGGAGGGCCGATTGAGCAGTTCTTC
CAISESAGGPIEQFF
>many|TRBD2|TRBJ2-7|TRBV11-2
TGTGCCAGCAGCTCCCGAGGACTAGCGGGCTACGAGCAGTACTTC
CASSSRGLAGYEQYF
>-|-|TRBJ2-7|TRBV20-1
TGCAGTGCCCAATTCCTCGTATACTCCTACGAGCAGTACTTC
CSAQFLVYSYEQYF
>once|TRBD2|TRBJ2-1|TRBV5-4
TGTGCCAGCAGCCTACCAGCGGGAGTTTCGGCATTGAACCACAATGAGCAGTTCTTC
CASSLPAGVSALNHNEQFF
>many|-|TRBJ1-1|TRBV7-9
TGTGCCATTCTGACAGGAAACATGAACACTGAAGCTTTCTTT
CAILTGNMNTEAFF
>-|-|TRBJ1-2|TRBV19
TGTGCCAGTAGTATAACTCGGGACTATGGCTACACCTTC
CASSITRDYGYTF
>few|TRBD1|TRBJ2-7|TRBV5-1
TGCGCCAGCAGCCCTCACCCCGGGACAGCCTCCTACGAGCAGTACTTC
CASSPHPGTASYEQYF
>many|-|TRBJ1-5|TRBV6-5
TGTGCCAGCAATTATCCGGGTCAGCCCCAGCATTTT
CASNYPGQPQHF
>many|-|TRBJ2-3|TRBV30
TGTGCCTGGTCGAACGGGGGGCCCACAGATACGCAGTATTTT
CAWSNGGPTDTQYF